The clone carrying this T cell receptor (beta chain) has more than one count but fewer than ten. Its antigen is not identified. Reverse transcribing all isolated RNA meant expressed TCRB transcripts were sequenced. Generated by immunoSEQ multiplex PCR, the TCRdb table keeps only in-frame clones and is missing some. The sample lists tens of thousands of clones; under 35% were seen once. This sample stems from a study of beta chain features in type 1 diabetes. Findings and caveats of the study: Moderate yet significant TCRB CDR3 shortening was seen in Type 1 diabetes patients in all four CD4+ subsets.

The V gene's germline CDR1 is LGHNA and CDR2 YNFKEQ. The CDR3 contains 15 residues. Trimming took off 0 bases at V and 3 bases at J, with 11 bases between the two ends. The specimen sequenced was stem cell memory CD4+ T cells from blood. This receptor was taken from a woman between 18 and 30 years old in good health. This sequence joins TRBV4-2 and TRBJ1-2, with D unresolved. This chain's CDR3 is CASSQDYLNDYGYTF. DNA of the CDR3: TGTGCCAGCAGCCAAGATTACTTAAACGACTATGGCTACACCTTC.